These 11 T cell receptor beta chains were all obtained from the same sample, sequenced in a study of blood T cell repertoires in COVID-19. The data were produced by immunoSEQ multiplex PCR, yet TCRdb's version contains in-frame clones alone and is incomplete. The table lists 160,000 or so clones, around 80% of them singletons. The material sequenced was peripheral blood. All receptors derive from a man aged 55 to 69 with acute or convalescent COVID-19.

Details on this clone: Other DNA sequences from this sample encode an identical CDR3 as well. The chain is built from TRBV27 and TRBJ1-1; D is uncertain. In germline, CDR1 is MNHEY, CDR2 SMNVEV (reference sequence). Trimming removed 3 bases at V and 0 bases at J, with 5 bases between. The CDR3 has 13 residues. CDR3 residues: CASSFGLNTEAFF. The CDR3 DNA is TGTGCCAGCAGTTTTGGGCTGAACACTGAAGCTTTCTTT.

The CDR3 sequence is CASSPTGATEAFF. The CDR3 bases are TGTGCCAGCAGCCCAACAGGGGCAACTGAAGCTTTCTTT. This chain links TRBV3-1 (or the pseudogene TRBV3-2) with TRBJ1-1, with 7 positions matching TRBD1. CDR1 is LGHDT and CDR2 is YNNKEL in the germline V gene (reference sequence). This CDR3 comprises 13 residues. The ends lost 4 bases at V and 5 bases at J; junction bases unmatched: 4.

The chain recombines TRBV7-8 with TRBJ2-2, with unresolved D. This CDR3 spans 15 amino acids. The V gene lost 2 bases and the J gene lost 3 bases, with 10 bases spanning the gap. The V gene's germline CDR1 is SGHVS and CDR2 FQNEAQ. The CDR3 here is CASSLRRLYTGELFF. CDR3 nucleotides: TGTGCCAGCAGCTTAAGGAGACTCTACACCGGGGAGCTGTTTTTT.

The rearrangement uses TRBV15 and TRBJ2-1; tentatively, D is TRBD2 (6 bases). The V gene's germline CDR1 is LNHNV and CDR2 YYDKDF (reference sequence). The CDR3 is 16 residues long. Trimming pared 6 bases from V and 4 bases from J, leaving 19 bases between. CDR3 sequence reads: CATREGRTLSYNEQFF. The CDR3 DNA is TGTGCCACCAGGGAGGGCCGAACTCTAAGTTACAATGAGCAGTTCTTC.

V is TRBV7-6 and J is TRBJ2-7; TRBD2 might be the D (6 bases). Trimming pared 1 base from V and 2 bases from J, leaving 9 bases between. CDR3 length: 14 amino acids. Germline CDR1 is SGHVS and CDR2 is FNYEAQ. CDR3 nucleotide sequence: TGTGCCAGCAGCTTAGATGCGGGGCCCTACGAGCAGTACTTC. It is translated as CASSLDAGPYEQYF.

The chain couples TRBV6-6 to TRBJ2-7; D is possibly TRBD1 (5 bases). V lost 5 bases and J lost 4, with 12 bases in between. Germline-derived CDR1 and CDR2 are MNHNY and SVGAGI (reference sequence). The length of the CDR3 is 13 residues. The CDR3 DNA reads TGTGCCAGCAGTGGGGCAGGGTCTTACGAGCAGTACTTC. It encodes CASSGAGSYEQYF.

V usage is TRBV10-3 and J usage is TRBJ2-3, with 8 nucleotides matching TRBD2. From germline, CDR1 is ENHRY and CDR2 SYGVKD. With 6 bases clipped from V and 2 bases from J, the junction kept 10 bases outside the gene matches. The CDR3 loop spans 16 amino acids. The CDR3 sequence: CAIRPHAGGYTDTQYF. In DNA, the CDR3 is TGTGCCATCAGGCCTCACGCGGGGGGCTACACAGATACGCAGTATTTT.

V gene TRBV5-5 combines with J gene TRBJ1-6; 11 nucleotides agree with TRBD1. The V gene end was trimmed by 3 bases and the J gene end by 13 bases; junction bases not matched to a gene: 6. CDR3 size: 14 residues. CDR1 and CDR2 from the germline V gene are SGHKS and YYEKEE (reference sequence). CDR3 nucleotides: TGTGCCAGCAGCTGGGGACAGGGGGATGCCCCCCTCCACTTT. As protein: CASSWGQGDAPLHF.

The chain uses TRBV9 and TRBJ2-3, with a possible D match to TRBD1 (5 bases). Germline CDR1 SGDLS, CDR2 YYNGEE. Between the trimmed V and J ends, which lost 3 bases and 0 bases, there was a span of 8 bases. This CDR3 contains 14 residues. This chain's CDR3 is CASSAQGSTDTQYF. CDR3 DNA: TGTGCCAGCAGCGCCCAGGGCAGCACAGATACGCAGTATTTT.

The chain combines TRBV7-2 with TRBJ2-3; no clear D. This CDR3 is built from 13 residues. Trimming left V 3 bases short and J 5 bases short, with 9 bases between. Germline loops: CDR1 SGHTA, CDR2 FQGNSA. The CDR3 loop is CASSFERLDTQYF. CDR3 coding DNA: TGTGCCAGCAGCTTTGAGCGACTAGATACGCAGTATTTT.

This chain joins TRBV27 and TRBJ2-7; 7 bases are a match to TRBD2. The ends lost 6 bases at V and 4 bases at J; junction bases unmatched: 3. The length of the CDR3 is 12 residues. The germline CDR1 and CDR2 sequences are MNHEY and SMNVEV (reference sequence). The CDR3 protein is CASRGGVYEQYF. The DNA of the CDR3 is TGTGCCAGCAGGGGGGGGGTTTACGAGCAGTACTTC.